This T cell receptor beta chain was recorded in a study of control samples from healthy donors and cancer patients. This CDR3 region has 13 residues. CDR1 and CDR2 from the germline V gene are LNHNV and YYDKDF (reference sequence). Trimming took 6 bases from V and 3 from J, leaving 11 bases between them. The repertoire was sequenced with immunoSEQ multiplex PCR; TCRdb's copy has only in-frame clones and lacks some. Among around 120,000 clones, 90% to 95% were seen once, and the ten largest hold 1.5% to 2%. The V and J genes are TRBV15 and TRBJ1-1, with D perhaps TRBD1 (5 bases). This receptor was taken from a man aged 45-65 years with head and neck cancer. Sequenced input: PBMCs. The CDR3 DNA follows: TGTGCCACCAGTCCGCAGGGCTACACTGAAGCTTTCTTT. Translating it yields CATSPQGYTEAFF.